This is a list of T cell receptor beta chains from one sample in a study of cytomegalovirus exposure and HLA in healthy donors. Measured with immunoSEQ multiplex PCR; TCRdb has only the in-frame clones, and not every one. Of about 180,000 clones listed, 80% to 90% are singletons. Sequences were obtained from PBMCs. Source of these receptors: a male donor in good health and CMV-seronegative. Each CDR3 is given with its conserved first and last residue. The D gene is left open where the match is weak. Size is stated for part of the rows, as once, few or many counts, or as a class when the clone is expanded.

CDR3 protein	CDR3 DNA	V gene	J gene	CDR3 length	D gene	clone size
CASSPHRGLRDEQYF	TGTGCCAGCAGCCCTCACAGGGGGCTTCGGGACGAGCAGTACTTC	TRBV11-1	TRBJ2-7	15	TRBD1	-
CASKRLAAAYEQYF	TGTGCCAGCAAACGACTAGCGGCGGCCTACGAGCAGTACTTC	TRBV27	TRBJ2-7	14	TRBD2	-
CASSVEGLTTDTQYF	TGTGCCAGCAGCGTAGAAGGACTTACCACAGATACGCAGTATTTT	TRBV9	TRBJ2-3	15	-	-
CASSTRLAGGDEQYF	TGTGCCAGCAGCACAAGACTAGCGGGAGGGGACGAGCAGTACTTC	TRBV6-6	TRBJ2-7	15	TRBD2	-
CASSYPSRALEAFF	TGTGCCAGCAGTTATCCATCCAGGGCCCTTGAAGCTTTCTTT	TRBV28	TRBJ1-1	14	-	once
CASRGTTSNQPQHF	TGTGCCAGCAGGGGGACAACCAGCAATCAGCCCCAGCATTTT	TRBV27	TRBJ1-5	14	-	once
CASSLDIRTLGELFF	TGTGCCAGCAGCTTAGACATTCGAACCCTTGGGGAGCTGTTTTTT	TRBV7-2	TRBJ2-2	15	-	-
CSVARNTEAFF	TGCAGCGTTGCTAGGAACACTGAAGCTTTCTTT	TRBV29-1	TRBJ1-1	11	-	-
CATSRDLGGRTDTQYF	TGTGCCACCAGCAGAGATTTGGGAGGGCGCACAGATACGCAGTATTTT	TRBV15	TRBJ2-3	16	TRBD2	-
CAWTLTSRFMNTEAFF	TGTGCCTGGACTCTGACAAGCAGGTTCATGAACACTGAAGCTTTCTTT	TRBV30	TRBJ1-1	16	-	-
CASNQGLANYGYTF	TGTGCCAGCAATCAGGGGCTAGCTAACTATGGCTACACCTTC	TRBV28	TRBJ1-2	14	-	once
CAWGHPSYGYTF	TGTGCCTGGGGACATCCCTCATATGGCTACACCTTC	TRBV30	TRBJ1-2	12	-	-
CASSLGQGRNTIYF	TGTGCCAGCAGCTTGGGACAGGGAAGAAACACCATATATTTT	TRBV5-4	TRBJ1-3	14	TRBD1	-
CASSAGGGARNQPQHF	TGTGCCAGCAGCGCAGGGGGCGGAGCACGCAATCAGCCCCAGCATTTT	TRBV6-6	TRBJ1-5	16	TRBD1	once
CASSSGLAGAADTQYF	TGTGCCAGCAGCTCGGGACTAGCGGGAGCGGCGGATACGCAGTATTTT	TRBV5-6	TRBJ2-3	16	TRBD2	-
CASSLPSIGETQYF	TGCGCCAGCAGCTTACCTAGTATCGGAGAGACCCAGTACTTC	TRBV5-1	TRBJ2-5	14	-	once
CASSLDGYEQYF	TGCGCCAGCAGCTTGGACGGTTACGAGCAGTACTTC	TRBV5-1	TRBJ2-7	12	-	-
CASSFTGGAKYEQYF	TGTGCCAGCAGCTTTACAGGGGGGGCTAAATACGAGCAGTACTTC	TRBV7-3	TRBJ2-7	15	-	-
CASSRGEDYEQYF	TGTGCCAGTAGCCGGGGTGAGGACTACGAGCAGTACTTC	TRBV19	TRBJ2-7	13	-	-
CASSVNTGGEQFF	TGTGCCAGTAGTGTTAATACAGGGGGTGAGCAGTTCTTC	TRBV19	TRBJ2-1	13	TRBD1	-
CASSLWTQETQYF	TGTGCCAGCAGCTTGTGGACTCAAGAGACCCAGTACTTC	TRBV5-6	TRBJ2-5	13	-	-
CASSLEWGADEQFF	TGTGCCAGCAGCTTAGAGTGGGGAGCCGATGAGCAGTTCTTC	TRBV7-2	TRBJ2-1	14	-	-
CASSPDSGSYEQYF	TGCGCCAGCAGCCCGGACTCAGGCTCCTACGAGCAGTACTTC	TRBV5-1	TRBJ2-7	14	-	-
CASSEAYPTGGLSGANVLTF	TGTGCCAGCAGTGAAGCCTACCCGACAGGGGGACTTTCTGGGGCCAACGTCCTGACTTTC	TRBV6-1	TRBJ2-6	20	TRBD1	-
CASSRRGRDYGYPF	TGTGCCAGTAGTAGAAGGGGGCGCGACTATGGCTACCCCTTC	TRBV19	TRBJ1-2	14	TRBD1	-
CASSLGGGAVIGELFF	TGTGCCAGCAGCTTGGGAGGAGGCGCCGTGATCGGGGAGCTGTTTTTT	TRBV11-3	TRBJ2-2	16	-	-
CASSIGRGSNQPQHF	TGTGCCAGTAGTATCGGCAGGGGTAGCAATCAGCCCCAGCATTTT	TRBV19	TRBJ1-5	15	-	-
CAISESTPNYGYTF	TGTGCCATCAGTGAGTCGACACCTAACTATGGCTACACCTTC	TRBV6-1	TRBJ1-2	14	-	-
CASSVSGGNSPLHF	TGTGCCAGCAGCGTATCGGGGGGGAATTCACCCCTCCACTTT	TRBV9	TRBJ1-6	14	-	-
CASSLGGSDTDTQYF	TGTGCCAGCAGCTTAGGAGGGAGCGACACAGATACGCAGTATTTT	TRBV11-3	TRBJ2-3	15	-	-
CASSLAIAGTPDEQYF	TGTGCCAGCAGCTTAGCGATAGCGGGGACACCCGACGAGCAGTACTTC	TRBV7-6	TRBJ2-7	16	TRBD2	-
CASSSVSGRTKQYF	TGTGCCAGCAGCTCCGTTAGCGGGAGGACCAAGCAGTACTTC	TRBV11-2	TRBJ2-7	14	TRBD2	-
CASTKDRGYNQPQHF	TGTGCCAGCACCAAGGATAGAGGGTACAATCAGCCCCAGCATTTT	TRBV28	TRBJ1-5	15	-	-
CASGPNPNEQFF	TGTGCCAGCGGCCCGAACCCAAATGAGCAGTTCTTC	TRBV7-8	TRBJ2-1	12	-	-
CASSLVGGGGALNEQFF	TGTGCCAGCAGCTTAGTAGGCGGCGGGGGGGCCCTCAATGAGCAGTTCTTC	TRBV11-1	TRBJ2-1	17	TRBD2	-
CASSQDHPGLATNEKLFF	TGCGCCAGCAGCCAAGATCATCCAGGGCTGGCAACTAATGAAAAACTGTTTTTT	TRBV4-3	TRBJ1-4	18	-	-
CASSVTSGGSDEQYF	TGTGCCAGCAGTGTGACTAGCGGGGGTAGCGACGAGCAGTACTTC	TRBV6-1	TRBJ2-7	15	TRBD2	few
CASSFPGDGNQPQHF	TGTGCCAGCAGCTTCCCGGGGGATGGCAATCAGCCCCAGCATTTT	TRBV7-9	TRBJ1-5	15	-	-
CASSIYGGNQPQHF	TGTGCCAGTAGTATATACGGGGGCAATCAGCCCCAGCATTTT	TRBV19	TRBJ1-5	14	-	-
CASSAGTSGSGGYNEQFF	TGTGCCAGCAGCGCGGGGACTAGCGGGAGTGGGGGCTACAATGAGCAGTTCTTC	TRBV9	TRBJ2-1	18	TRBD2	-
CASSSGAPVSEQYF	TGTGCCAGCAGTTCGGGAGCCCCGGTGTCAGAGCAGTACTTC	TRBV28	TRBJ2-7	14	-	-
CAISESDSGRTDTQYF	TGTGCCATCAGTGAGTCCGACAGTGGACGCACAGATACGCAGTATTTT	TRBV10-3	TRBJ2-3	16	-	-
CATAGNSYEQYF	TGTGCCACTGCGGGAAACTCCTACGAGCAGTACTTC	TRBV13	TRBJ2-7	12	-	-
CASSSTAGGLSYEQYF	TGTGCCAGCAGCTCAACAGCGGGAGGGCTTTCCTACGAGCAGTACTTC	TRBV11-2	TRBJ2-7	16	TRBD2	-
CASSGGAAGELFF	TGTGCCAGCAGTGGCGGGGCGGCCGGGGAGCTGTTTTTT	TRBV6-4	TRBJ2-2	13	-	-